This T cell receptor beta chain derives from a study of human T cells and chemical hapten exposure. Findings and caveats of the study: Sensitization with DPC brought no change to TCRs above 1 in 1000 in frequency.

In TCRdb, the RACE reads were re-called with MiXCR into one record per CDR3 protein. The repertoire holds roughly 100,000 distinct CDR3 sequences, around 8.8% seen once, with approximately 2.8% in the top ten. This clonotype has just a few counts. Its antigen is undetermined. CDR3 length: 11 amino acids. In germline, CDR1 is SQVTM, CDR2 ANQGSEA. The V end lost 7 bases, the J end lost 5 bases, and 11 bases lay between the germline ends. Time point described: healthy volunteer bleed at 2 weeks. The total RNA was obtained from whole blood that was not fractionated. The V call is TRBV29-1, the J call TRBJ1-2; D gene uncertain. Sample: whole blood. This receptor was identified in a female donor in good health. Some clones in this sample may be carry-over from other donors' samples. The CDR3 DNA sequence: TGCAGCGCCCAGGAGGATTATGGCTACACCTTC. It is translated as CSAQEDYGYTF.